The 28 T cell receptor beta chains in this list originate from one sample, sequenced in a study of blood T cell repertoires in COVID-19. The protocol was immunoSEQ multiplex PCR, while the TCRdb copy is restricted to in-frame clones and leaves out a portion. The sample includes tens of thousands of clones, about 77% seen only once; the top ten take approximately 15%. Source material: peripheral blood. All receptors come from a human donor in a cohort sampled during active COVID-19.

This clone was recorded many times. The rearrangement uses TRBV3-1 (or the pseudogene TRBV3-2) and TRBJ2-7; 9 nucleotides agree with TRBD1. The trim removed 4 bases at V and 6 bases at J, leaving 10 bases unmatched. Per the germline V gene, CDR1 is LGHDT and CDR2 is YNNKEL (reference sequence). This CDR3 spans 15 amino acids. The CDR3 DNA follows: TGTGCCAGCAGCCTTACCGGGACAGGGTTCAGCGAGCAGTACTTC. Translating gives CASSLTGTGFSEQYF.

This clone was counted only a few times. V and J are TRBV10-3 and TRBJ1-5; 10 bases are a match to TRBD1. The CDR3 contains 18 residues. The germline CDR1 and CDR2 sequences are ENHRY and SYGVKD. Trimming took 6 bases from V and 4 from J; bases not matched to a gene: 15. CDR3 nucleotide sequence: TGTGCCATCAGCCAAGAGCCGACAGGGGGCAATGGTAATCAGCCCCAGCATTTT. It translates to CAISQEPTGGNGNQPQHF.

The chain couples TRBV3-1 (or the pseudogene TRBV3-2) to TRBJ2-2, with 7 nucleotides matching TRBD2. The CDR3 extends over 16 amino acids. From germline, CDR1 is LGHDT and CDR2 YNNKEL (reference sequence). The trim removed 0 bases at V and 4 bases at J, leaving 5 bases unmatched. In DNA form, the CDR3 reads TGTGCCAGCAGCCAAGATACTGGCGGGGGCACCGGGGAGCTGTTTTTT. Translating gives CASSQDTGGGTGELFF.

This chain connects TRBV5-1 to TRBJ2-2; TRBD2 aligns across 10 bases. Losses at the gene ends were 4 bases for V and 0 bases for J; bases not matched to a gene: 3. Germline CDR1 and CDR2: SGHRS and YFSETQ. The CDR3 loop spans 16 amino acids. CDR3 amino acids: CASSHGLAANTGELFF. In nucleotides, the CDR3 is TGCGCCAGCAGCCATGGACTAGCGGCGAACACCGGGGAGCTGTTTTTT.

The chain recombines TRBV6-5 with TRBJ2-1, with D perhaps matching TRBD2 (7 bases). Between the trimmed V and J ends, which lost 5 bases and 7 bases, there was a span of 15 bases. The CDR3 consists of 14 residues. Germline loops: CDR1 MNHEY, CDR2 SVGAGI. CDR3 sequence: CASSPGGAWNEQFF. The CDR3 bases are TGTGCCAGCAGTCCTGGGGGGGCATGGAATGAGCAGTTCTTC.

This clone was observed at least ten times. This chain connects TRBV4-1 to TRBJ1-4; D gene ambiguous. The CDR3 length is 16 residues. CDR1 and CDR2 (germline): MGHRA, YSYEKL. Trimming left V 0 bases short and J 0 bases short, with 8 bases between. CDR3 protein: CASSQDSGTTNEKLFF. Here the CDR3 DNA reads TGCGCCAGCAGCCAAGATTCCGGGACAACTAATGAAAAACTGTTTTTT.

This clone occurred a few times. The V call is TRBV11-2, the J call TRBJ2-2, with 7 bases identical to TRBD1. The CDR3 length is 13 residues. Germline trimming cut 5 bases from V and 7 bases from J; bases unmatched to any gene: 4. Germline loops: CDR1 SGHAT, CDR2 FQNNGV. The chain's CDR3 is CASSEGQIGELFF. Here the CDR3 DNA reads TGTGCCAGCAGCGAGGGACAGATCGGGGAGCTGTTTTTT. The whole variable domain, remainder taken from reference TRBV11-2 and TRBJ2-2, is EAGVAQSPRYKIIEKRQSVAFWCNPISGHATLYWYQQILGQGPKLLIQFQNNGVVDDSQLPKDRFSAERLKGVDSTLKIQPAKLEDSAVYLCASSEGQIGELFFGEGSRLTVL.

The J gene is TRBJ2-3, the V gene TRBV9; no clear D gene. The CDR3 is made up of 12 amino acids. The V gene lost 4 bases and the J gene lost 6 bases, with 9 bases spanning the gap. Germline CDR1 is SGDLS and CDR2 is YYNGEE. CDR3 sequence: CASSISRDTQYF. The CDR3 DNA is TGTGCCAGCAGCATTTCTAGGGATACGCAGTATTTT.

The CDR3, as DNA: TGTGCCACCAGTGATGGACACATTAGCACAGATACGCAGTATTTT. Translated: CATSDGHISTDTQYF. The chain couples TRBV24-1 to TRBJ2-3; D might be TRBD1 (5 bases). Trimming took off 3 bases at V and 0 bases at J, with 9 bases between the two ends. Germline V gene lookup returns CDR1 KGHDR and CDR2 SFDVKD. The CDR3 contains 15 residues.

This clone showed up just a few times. The CDR3 coding sequence is TGTGCCAGCAGTGACACGTCGGACAGGGGGCGGCGGACTGAAGCTTTCTTT. Its protein is CASSDTSDRGRRTEAFF. The rearrangement uses TRBV6-4 and TRBJ1-1, with 11 bases lining up with TRBD1. The V gene's germline CDR1 is MRHNA and CDR2 SNTAGT. V was clipped by 2 bases and J by 5 bases; unmatched bases: 10. CDR3 length equals 17 residues.

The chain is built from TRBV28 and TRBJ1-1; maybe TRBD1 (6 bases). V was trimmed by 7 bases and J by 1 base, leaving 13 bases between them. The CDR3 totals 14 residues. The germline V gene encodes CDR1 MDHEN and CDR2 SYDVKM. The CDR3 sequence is CASKMDSQNTEAFF. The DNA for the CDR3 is TGTGCCAGCAAAATGGACAGTCAGAACACTGAAGCTTTCTTT.

Here the CDR3 reads CASRYTLPNNEQFF. In DNA form, the CDR3 reads TGCGCCAGCAGGTACACGCTGCCAAACAATGAGCAGTTCTTC. This chain links TRBV5-1 with TRBJ2-1; D gene ambiguous. This CDR3 contains 14 residues. V was cut by 5 bases and J by 5 bases, with 14 bases left in between. Germline assignment: CDR1 SGHRS and CDR2 YFSETQ.

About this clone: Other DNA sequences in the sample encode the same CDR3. The CDR3 coding sequence is TGCGCCAGCAGCTTAGGCGGCTATGGCTACACCTTC. Translating gives CASSLGGYGYTF. The J gene is TRBJ1-2, the V gene TRBV5-1, with D uncertain. Between the trimmed V and J ends, which lost 2 bases and 4 bases, there was a span of 6 bases. Germline CDR1 and CDR2: SGHRS and YFSETQ. This CDR3 spans 12 amino acids.

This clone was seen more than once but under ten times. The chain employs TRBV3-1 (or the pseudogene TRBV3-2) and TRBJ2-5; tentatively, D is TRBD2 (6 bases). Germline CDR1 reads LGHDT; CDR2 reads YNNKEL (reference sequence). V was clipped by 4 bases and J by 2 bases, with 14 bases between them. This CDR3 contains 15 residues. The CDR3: CASSRPAGPQETQYF. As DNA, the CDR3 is TGTGCCAGCAGCCGACCGGCGGGGCCACAAGAGACCCAGTACTTC.

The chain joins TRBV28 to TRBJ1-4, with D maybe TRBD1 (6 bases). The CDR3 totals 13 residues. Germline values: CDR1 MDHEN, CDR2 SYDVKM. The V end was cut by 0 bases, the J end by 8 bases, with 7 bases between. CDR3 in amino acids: CASSLWDSEKLFF. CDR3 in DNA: TGTGCCAGCAGTTTATGGGACAGCGAAAAACTGTTTTTT.

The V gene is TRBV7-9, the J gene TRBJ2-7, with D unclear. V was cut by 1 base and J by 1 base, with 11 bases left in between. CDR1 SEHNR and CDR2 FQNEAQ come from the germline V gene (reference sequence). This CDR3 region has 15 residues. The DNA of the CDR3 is TGTGCCAGCAGCTTAGTAGGAGATTTTTCCTACGAGCAGTACTTC. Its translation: CASSLVGDFSYEQYF.

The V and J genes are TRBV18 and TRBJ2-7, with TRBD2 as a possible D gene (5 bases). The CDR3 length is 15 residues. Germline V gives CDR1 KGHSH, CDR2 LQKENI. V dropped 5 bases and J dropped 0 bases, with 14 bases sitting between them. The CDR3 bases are TGTGCCAGCTCAGGCGGGCCGCCTAACTCCTACGAGCAGTACTTC. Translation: CASSGGPPNSYEQYF.

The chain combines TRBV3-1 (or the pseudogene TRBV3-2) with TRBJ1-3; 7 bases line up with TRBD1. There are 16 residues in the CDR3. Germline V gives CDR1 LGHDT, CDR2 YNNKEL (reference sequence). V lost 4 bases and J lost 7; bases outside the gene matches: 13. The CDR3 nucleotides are TGTGCCAGCAGCCCCCGGACAGGCCCTACTGTGAACACCATATATTTT. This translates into CASSPRTGPTVNTIYF.

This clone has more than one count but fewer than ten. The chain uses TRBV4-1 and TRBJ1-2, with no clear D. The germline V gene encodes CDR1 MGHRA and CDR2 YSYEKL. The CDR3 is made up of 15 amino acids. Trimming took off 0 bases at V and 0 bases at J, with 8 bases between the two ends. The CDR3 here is CASSQDPAANYGYTF. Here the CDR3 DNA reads TGCGCCAGCAGCCAAGATCCCGCAGCTAACTATGGCTACACCTTC.

Written as DNA, the CDR3 is TGTGCCAGCAGCCAAGTCTTCAGGGCCGGAAACACCATATATTTT. This gives the protein CASSQVFRAGNTIYF. The chain couples TRBV3-1 (or the pseudogene TRBV3-2) to TRBJ1-3; D is perhaps TRBD1 (5 bases). Germline lookup yields CDR1 LGHDT and CDR2 YNNKEL (reference sequence). V was trimmed by 1 base and J by 4 bases, leaving 11 bases between them. The CDR3 covers 15 residues.

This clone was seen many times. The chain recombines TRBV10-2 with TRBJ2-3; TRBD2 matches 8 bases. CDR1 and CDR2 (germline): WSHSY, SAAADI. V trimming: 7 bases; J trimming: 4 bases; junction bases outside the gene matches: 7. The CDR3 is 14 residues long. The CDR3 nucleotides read TGCGCCAGCAATCAGCGGGAGTTGTCAGATACGCAGTATTTT. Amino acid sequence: CASNQRELSDTQYF.

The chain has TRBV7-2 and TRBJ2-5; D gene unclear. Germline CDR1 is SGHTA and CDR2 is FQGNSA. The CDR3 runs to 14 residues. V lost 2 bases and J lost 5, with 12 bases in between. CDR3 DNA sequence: TGTGCCAGCAGCTTATCAGGCTCGGCTGAGACCCAGTACTTC. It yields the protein CASSLSGSAETQYF.

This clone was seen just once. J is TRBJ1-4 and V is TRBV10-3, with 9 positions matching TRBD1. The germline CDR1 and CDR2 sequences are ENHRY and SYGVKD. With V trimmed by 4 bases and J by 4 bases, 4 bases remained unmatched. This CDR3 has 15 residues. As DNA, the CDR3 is TGTGCCATCAGTGGGGGACAGGGATATAATGAAAAACTGTTTTTT. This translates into CAISGGQGYNEKLFF.

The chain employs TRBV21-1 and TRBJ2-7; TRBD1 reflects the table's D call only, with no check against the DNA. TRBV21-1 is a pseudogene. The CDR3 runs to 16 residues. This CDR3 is CASSNQDSQHSTEQYF. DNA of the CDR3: TGTGCCAGCAGCAACCAGGACAGCCAACATTCTACGGAGCAGTACTTC.

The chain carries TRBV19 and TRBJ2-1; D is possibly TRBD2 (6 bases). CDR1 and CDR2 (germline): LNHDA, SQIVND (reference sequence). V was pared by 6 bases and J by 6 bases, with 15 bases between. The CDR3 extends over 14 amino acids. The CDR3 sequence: CASRSQGGLNEQFF. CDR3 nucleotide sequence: TGTGCCAGTAGGAGTCAGGGAGGCCTCAATGAGCAGTTCTTC.

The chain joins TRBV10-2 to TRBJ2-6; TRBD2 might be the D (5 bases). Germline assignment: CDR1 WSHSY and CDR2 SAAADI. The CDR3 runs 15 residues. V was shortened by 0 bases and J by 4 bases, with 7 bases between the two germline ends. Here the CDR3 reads CASSESRGGANVLTF. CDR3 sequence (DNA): TGCGCCAGCAGTGAGTCCCGGGGAGGGGCCAACGTCCTGACTTTC.

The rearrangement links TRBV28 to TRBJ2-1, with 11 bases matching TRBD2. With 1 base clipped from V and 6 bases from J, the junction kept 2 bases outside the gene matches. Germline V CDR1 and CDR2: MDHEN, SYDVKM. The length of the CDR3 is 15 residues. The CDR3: CASSLFTSGSNEQFF. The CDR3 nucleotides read TGTGCCAGCAGTTTATTTACTAGCGGGAGCAATGAGCAGTTCTTC.

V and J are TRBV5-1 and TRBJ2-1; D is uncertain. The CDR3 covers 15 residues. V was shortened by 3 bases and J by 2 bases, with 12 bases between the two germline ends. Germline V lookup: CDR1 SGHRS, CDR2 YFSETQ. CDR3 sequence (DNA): TGCGCCAGCAGCTCGCAGATTAACACCTACAATGAGCAGTTCTTC. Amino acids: CASSSQINTYNEQFF.